This TCR beta chain was obtained from a study of cytomegalovirus exposure and HLA in healthy donors. Trimming stripped 0 bases from V and 4 bases from J, with 12 bases between. This CDR3 comprises 15 residues. Germline assignment: CDR1 WNHNN and CDR2 SYGVQD (reference sequence). Study-wide points: Most TCR sequences were rare, but some public TCRs occurred in many donors. In vitro data verified a few CMV-associated chains as specific for CMV antigens. Sequencing probably produced one cluster of sequence variants that were highly shared.

About this clone: Its antigen is currently unknown.

Primers for the PCR totalled 60 Vbeta and 13 Jbeta. Generated by immunoSEQ multiplex PCR, the TCRdb table keeps only in-frame clones and is missing some. The profile shows approximately 90,000 clones, just under 70% of them singletons. The receptor was derived from a woman in her forties or fifties in good health and CMV-seropositive. This chain joins TRBV10-1 and TRBJ1-1; weak D call: TRBD1 (5 bases). The sample consisted of PBMCs. The CDR3 here is CASSESGGGSTEAFF. The CDR3 DNA reads TGCGCCAGCAGTGAGTCCGGGGGGGGGAGCACTGAAGCTTTCTTT.